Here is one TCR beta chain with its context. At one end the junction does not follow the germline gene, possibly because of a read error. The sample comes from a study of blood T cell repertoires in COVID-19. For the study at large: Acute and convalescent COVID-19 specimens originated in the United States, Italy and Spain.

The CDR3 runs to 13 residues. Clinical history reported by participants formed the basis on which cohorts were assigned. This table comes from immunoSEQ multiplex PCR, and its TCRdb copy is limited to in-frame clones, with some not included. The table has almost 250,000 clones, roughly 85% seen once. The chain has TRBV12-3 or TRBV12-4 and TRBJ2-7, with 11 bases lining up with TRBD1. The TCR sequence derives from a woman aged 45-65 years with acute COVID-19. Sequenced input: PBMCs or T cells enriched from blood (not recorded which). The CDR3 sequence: CASSLRGQGDSSF. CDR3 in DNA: TGTGCCAGCAGTTTAAGGGGACAGGGGGATAGTAGCTTC.